This T cell receptor (beta chain) was observed in a study of T cells after yellow fever vaccination. Study-level findings and limits: CD4 and CD8 compartments shared a small share of clonotypes.

Via MiXCR, TCRdb re-called the 5' RACE reads, giving one row per CDR3 protein. This sample has about 260,000 distinct CDR3 sequences, with around 5.3% found just once. This CDR3 has 17 amino acids. Trimming took 1 base from V and 0 from J, leaving 13 bases between them. Germline CDR1 reads DFQATT; CDR2 reads SNEGSKA (reference sequence). Remarks on this clonotype: Its specificity is not known.

This clonotype was obtained from a man aged 18 to 30 who received the YFV17D yellow fever vaccine. The chain employs TRBV20-1 and TRBJ1-6; D unresolved. The sample in question was CD4+ T cells sorted from PBMCs, obtained on the day of the yellow fever booster vaccination. The CDR3 is CSARGGVGSSYNSPLHF. The CDR3 nucleotides are TGCAGTGCTAGAGGTGGTGTTGGGAGCTCCTATAATTCACCCCTCCACTTT.